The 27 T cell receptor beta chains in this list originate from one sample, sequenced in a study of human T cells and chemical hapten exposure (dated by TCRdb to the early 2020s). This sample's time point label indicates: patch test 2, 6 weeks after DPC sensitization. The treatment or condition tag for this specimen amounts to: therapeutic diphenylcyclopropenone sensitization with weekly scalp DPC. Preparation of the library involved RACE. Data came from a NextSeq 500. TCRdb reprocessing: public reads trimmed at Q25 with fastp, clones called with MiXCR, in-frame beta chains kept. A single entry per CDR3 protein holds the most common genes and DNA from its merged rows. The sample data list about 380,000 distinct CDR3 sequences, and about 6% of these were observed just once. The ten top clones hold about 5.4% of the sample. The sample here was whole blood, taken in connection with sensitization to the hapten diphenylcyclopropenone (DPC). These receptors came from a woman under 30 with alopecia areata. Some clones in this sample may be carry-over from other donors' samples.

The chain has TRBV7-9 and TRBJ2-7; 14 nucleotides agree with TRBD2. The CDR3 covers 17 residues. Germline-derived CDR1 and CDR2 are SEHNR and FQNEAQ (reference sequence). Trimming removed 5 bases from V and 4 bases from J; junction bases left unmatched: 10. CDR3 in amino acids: CASSDPARTSGGYEQYF. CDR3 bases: TGTGCCAGCAGCGACCCTGCCCGGACTAGCGGGGGGTACGAGCAGTACTTC.

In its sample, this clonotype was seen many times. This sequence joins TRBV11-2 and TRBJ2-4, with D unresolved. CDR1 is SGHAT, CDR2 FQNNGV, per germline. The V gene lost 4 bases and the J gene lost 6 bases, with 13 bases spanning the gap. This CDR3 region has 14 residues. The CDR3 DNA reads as TGTGCCAGCAGCTCGCTACTCCTCCGAAACATTCAGTACTTC. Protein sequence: CASSSLLLRNIQYF.

CDR3: CASRRGSGTGELFF. DNA of the CDR3: TGTGCCAGCCGGAGGGGTAGCGGGACCGGGGAGCTGTTTTTT. V usage is TRBV14 and J usage is TRBJ2-2; TRBD2 matches 7 bases. V gave up 8 bases and J gave up 5 bases; unmatched junction bases: 8. The CDR3 extends over 14 amino acids. Per germline, CDR1 SGHDN and CDR2 FVKESK.

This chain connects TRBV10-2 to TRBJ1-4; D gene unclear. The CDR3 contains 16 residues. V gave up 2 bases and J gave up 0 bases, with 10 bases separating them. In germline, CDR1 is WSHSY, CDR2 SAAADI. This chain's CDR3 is CASSERQGTTNEKLFF. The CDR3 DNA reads TGCGCCAGCAGTGAGAGGCAAGGGACAACTAATGAAAAACTGTTTTTT.

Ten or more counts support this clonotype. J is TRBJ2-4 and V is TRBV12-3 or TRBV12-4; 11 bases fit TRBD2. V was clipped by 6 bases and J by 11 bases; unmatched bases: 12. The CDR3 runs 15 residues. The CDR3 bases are TGTGCCAGCAGCCCACCGGGGACTAGCGGACCAGTTCAGTACTTC. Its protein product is CASSPPGTSGPVQYF.

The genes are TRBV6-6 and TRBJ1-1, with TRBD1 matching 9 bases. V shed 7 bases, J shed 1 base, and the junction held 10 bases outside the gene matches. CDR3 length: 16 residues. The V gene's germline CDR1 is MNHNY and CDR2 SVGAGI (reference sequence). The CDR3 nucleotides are TGTGCCAGCACTAGTCCCGGGACAGGGAAGAACACTGAAGCTTTCTTT. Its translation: CASTSPGTGKNTEAFF.

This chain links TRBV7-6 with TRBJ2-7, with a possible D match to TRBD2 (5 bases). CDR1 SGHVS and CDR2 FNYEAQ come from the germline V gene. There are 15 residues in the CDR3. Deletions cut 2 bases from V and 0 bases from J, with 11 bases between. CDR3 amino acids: CASSLFNGDSYEQYF. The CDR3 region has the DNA TGTGCCAGCAGCTTATTTAACGGGGACTCCTACGAGCAGTACTTC.

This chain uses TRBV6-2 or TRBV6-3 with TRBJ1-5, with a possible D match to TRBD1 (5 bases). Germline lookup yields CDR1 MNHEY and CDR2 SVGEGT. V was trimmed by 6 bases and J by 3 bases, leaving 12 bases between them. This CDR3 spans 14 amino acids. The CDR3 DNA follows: TGTGCCAGCAGGCGCAGGGCGATCAATCAGCCCCAGCATTTT. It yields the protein CASRRRAINQPQHF.

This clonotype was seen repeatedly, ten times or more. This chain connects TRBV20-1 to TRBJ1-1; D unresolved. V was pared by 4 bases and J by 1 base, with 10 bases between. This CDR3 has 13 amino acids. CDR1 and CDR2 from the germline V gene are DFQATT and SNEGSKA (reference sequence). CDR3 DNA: TGCAGTGCTATGGGGAATTCGAACACTGAAGCTTTCTTT. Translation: CSAMGNSNTEAFF.

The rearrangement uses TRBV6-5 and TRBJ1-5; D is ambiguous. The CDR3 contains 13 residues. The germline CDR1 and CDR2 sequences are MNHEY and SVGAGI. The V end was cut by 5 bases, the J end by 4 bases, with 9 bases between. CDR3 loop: CASSPSANQPQHF. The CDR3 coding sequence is TGTGCCAGCAGTCCCTCAGCTAATCAGCCCCAGCATTTT.

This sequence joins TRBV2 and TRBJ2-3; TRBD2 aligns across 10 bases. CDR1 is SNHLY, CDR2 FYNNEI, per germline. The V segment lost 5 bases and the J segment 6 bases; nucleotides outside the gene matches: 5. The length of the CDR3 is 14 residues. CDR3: CASSLAGAGDTQYF. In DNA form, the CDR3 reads TGTGCCAGCAGTCTAGCGGGGGCCGGGGATACGCAGTATTTT.

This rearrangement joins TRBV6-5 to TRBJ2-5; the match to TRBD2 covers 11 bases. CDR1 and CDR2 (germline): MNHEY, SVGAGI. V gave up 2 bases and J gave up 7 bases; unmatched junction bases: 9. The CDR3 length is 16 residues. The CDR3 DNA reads TGTGCCAGCAGTTACCTCACTAGCGGGGGTTTGGGGACCCAGTACTTC. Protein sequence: CASSYLTSGGLGTQYF.

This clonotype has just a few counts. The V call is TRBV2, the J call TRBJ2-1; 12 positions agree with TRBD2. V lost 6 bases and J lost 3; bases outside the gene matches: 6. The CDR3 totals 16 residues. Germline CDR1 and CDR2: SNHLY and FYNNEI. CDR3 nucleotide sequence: TGTGCCAGCAGCTTCTCTAGCGGGGGGGTCTACAATGAGCAGTTCTTC. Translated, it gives CASSFSSGGVYNEQFF.

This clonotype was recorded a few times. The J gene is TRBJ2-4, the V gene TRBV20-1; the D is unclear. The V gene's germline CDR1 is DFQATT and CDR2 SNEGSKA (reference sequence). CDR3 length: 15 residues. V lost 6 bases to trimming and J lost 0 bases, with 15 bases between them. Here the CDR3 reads CSAPSWTLAKNIQYF. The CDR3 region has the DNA TGCAGTGCGCCTTCTTGGACGTTAGCCAAAAACATTCAGTACTTC.

CDR3 protein: CASKGPSYNEQFF. DNA for the CDR3: TGTGCCAGCAAGGGCCCCTCCTACAATGAGCAGTTCTTC. The chain uses TRBV11-2 and TRBJ2-1, with D hard to call. The V end was cut by 7 bases, the J end by 0 bases, with 7 bases between. Germline assignment: CDR1 SGHAT and CDR2 FQNNGV. The CDR3 loop spans 13 amino acids.

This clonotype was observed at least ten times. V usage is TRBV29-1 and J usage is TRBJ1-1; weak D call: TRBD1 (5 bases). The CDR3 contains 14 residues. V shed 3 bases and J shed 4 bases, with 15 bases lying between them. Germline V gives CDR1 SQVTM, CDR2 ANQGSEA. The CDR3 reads CSVEEEWGGTEAFF. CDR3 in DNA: TGCAGCGTTGAGGAAGAGTGGGGGGGCACTGAAGCTTTCTTT.

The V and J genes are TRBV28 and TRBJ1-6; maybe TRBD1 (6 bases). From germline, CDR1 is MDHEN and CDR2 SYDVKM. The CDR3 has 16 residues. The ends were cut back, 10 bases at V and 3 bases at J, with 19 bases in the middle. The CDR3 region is CATKPRTEGYNSPLHF. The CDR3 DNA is TGTGCCACCAAGCCCCGGACAGAGGGCTATAATTCACCCCTCCACTTT.

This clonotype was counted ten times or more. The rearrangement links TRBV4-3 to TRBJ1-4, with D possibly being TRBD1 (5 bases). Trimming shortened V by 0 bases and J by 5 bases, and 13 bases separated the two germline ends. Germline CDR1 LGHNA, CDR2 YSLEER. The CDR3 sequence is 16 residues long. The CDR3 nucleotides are TGCGCCAGCAGCCAAGATGTGGGGCAGCGGAATGAAAAACTGTTTTTT. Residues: CASSQDVGQRNEKLFF.

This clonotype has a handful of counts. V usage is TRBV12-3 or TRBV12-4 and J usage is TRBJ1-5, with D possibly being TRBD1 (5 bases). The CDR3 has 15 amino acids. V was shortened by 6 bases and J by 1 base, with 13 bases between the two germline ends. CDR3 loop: CASRSFGDSNQPQHF. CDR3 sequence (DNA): TGTGCCAGCAGATCCTTTGGGGACAGCAATCAGCCCCAGCATTTT.

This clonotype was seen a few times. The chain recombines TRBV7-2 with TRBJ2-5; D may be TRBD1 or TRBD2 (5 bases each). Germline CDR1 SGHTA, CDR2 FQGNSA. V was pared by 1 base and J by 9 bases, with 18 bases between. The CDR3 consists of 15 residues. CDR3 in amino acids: CASSLGGFVDLAQYF. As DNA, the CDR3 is TGTGCCAGCAGCTTAGGGGGGTTTGTGGATTTAGCCCAGTACTTC. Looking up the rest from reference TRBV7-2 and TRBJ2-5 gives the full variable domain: GAGVSQSPSNKVTEKGKDVELRCDPISGHTALYWYRQSLGQGLEFLIYFQGNSAPDKSGLPSDRFSAERTGGSVSTLTIQRTQQEDSAVYLCASSLGGFVDLAQYFGPGTRLLVL.

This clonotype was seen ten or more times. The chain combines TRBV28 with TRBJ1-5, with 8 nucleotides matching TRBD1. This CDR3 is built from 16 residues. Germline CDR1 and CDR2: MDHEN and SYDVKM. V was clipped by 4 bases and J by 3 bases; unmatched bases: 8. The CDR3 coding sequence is TGTGCCAGCAGTTCAGCCGGGACAGGTTCCAATCAGCCCCAGCATTTT. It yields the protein CASSSAGTGSNQPQHF.

CDR3 DNA sequence: TGCGCCAGCAGTCAACTGTCTTCAGGTCACTCCGAGCAGTACTTC. This codes for CASSQLSSGHSEQYF. This sequence joins TRBV23-1 and TRBJ2-7, with D unresolved. TRBV23-1 is an open reading frame whose function is uncertain. Trimming left V 2 bases short and J 6 bases short, with 17 bases between. The CDR3 spans 15 residues.

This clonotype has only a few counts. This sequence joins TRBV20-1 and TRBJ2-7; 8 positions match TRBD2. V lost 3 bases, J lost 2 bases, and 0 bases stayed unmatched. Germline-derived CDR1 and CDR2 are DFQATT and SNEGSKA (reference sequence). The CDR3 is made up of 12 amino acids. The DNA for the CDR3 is TGCAGTGCTAGCGGGGGGGCCTACGAGCAGTACTTC. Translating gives CSASGGAYEQYF.

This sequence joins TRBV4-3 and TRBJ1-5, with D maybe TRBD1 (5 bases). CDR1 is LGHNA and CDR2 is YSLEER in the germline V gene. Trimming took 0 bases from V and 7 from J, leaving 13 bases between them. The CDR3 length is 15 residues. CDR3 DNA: TGCGCCAGCAGCCAAGACGGGGGTACCAAGCAGCCCCAGCATTTT. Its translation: CASSQDGGTKQPQHF.

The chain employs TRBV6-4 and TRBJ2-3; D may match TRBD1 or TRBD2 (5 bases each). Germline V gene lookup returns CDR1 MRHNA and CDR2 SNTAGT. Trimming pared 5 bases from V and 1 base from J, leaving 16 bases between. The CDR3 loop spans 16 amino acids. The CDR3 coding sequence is TGTGCCAGCAGTACAGGACGGGACGGAGGCACAGATACGCAGTATTTT. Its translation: CASSTGRDGGTDTQYF.

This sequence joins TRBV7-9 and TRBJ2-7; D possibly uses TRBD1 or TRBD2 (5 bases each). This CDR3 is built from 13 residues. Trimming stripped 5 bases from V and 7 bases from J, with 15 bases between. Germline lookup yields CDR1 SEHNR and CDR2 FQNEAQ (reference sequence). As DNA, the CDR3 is TGTGCCAGCAGCCGGGACCCCGTGGGAGAGCAGTACTTC. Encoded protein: CASSRDPVGEQYF.

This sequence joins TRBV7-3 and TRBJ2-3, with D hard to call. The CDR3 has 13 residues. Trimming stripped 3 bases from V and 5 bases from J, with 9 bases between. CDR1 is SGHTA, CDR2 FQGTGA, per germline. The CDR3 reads CASSFTSEDTQYF. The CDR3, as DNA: TGTGCCAGCAGCTTTACCTCAGAAGATACGCAGTATTTT.